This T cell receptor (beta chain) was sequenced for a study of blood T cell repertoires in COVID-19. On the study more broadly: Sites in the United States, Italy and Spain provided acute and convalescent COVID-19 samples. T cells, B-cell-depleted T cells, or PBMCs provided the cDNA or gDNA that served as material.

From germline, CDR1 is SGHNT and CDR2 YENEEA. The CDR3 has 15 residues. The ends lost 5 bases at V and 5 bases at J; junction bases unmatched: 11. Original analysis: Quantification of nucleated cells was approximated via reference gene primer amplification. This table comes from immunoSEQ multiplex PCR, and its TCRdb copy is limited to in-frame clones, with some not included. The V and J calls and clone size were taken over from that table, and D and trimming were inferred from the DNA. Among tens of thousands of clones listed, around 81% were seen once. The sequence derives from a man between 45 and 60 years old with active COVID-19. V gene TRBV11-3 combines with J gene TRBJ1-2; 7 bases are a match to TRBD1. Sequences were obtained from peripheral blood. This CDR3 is CASSPQGTVEYGYTF. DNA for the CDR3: TGTGCCAGCAGCCCCCAAGGGACAGTGGAATATGGCTACACCTTC.